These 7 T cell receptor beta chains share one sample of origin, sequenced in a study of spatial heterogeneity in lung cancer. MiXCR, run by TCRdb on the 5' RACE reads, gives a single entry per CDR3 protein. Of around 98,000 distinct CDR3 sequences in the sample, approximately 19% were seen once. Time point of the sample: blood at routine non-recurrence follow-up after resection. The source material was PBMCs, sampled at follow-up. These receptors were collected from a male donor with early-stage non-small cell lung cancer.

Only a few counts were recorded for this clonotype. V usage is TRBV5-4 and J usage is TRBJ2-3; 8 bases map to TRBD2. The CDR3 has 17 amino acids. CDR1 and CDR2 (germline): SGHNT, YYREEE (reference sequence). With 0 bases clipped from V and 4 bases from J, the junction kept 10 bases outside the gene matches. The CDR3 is CASSLEKLAGTPDTQYF. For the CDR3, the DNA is TGTGCCAGCAGCTTGGAGAAGTTAGCGGGGACCCCAGATACGCAGTATTTT.

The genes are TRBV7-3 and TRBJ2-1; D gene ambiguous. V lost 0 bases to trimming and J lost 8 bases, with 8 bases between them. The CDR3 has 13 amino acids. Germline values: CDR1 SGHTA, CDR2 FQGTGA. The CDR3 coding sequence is TGTGCCAGCAGCTTAACGGTATTGGATGAGCAGTTCTTC. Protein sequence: CASSLTVLDEQFF.

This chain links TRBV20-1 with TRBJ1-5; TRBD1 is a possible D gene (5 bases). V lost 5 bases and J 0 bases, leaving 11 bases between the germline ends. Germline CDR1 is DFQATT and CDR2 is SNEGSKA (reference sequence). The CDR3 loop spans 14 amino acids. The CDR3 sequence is CSAGDGGSNQPQHF. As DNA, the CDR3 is TGCAGTGCTGGGGACGGGGGTAGCAATCAGCCCCAGCATTTT.

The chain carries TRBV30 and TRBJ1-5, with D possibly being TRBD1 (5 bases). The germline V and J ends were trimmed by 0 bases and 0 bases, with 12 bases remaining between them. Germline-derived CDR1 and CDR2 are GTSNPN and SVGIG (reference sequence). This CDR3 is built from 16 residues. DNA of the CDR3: TGTGCCTGGAGTGTAGAAAGGGGCGATAGCAATCAGCCCCAGCATTTT. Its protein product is CAWSVERGDSNQPQHF. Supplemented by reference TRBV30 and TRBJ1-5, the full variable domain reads SQTIHQWPATLVQPVGSPLSLECTVEGTSNPNLYWYRQAAGRGLQLLFYSVGIGQISSEVPQNLSASRPQDRQFILSSKKLLLSDSGFYLCAWSVERGDSNQPQHFGDGTRLSIL.

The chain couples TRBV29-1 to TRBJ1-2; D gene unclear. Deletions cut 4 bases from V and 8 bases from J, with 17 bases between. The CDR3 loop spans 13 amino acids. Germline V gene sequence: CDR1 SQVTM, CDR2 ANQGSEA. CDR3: CSVGSVRNGGYTF. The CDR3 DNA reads TGCAGCGTTGGGTCAGTGAGGAACGGAGGCTACACCTTC.

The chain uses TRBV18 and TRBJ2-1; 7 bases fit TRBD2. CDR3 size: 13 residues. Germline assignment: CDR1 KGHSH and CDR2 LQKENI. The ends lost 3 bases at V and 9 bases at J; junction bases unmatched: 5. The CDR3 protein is CASSPTSASEQFF. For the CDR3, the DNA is TGTGCCAGCTCACCTACTAGCGCCAGTGAGCAGTTCTTC.

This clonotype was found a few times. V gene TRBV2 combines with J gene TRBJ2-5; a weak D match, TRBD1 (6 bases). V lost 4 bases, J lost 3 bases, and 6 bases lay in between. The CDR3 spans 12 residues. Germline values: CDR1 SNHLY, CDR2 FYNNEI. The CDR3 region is CASSAGEETQYF. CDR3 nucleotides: TGTGCCAGCAGTGCAGGGGAAGAGACCCAGTACTTC.